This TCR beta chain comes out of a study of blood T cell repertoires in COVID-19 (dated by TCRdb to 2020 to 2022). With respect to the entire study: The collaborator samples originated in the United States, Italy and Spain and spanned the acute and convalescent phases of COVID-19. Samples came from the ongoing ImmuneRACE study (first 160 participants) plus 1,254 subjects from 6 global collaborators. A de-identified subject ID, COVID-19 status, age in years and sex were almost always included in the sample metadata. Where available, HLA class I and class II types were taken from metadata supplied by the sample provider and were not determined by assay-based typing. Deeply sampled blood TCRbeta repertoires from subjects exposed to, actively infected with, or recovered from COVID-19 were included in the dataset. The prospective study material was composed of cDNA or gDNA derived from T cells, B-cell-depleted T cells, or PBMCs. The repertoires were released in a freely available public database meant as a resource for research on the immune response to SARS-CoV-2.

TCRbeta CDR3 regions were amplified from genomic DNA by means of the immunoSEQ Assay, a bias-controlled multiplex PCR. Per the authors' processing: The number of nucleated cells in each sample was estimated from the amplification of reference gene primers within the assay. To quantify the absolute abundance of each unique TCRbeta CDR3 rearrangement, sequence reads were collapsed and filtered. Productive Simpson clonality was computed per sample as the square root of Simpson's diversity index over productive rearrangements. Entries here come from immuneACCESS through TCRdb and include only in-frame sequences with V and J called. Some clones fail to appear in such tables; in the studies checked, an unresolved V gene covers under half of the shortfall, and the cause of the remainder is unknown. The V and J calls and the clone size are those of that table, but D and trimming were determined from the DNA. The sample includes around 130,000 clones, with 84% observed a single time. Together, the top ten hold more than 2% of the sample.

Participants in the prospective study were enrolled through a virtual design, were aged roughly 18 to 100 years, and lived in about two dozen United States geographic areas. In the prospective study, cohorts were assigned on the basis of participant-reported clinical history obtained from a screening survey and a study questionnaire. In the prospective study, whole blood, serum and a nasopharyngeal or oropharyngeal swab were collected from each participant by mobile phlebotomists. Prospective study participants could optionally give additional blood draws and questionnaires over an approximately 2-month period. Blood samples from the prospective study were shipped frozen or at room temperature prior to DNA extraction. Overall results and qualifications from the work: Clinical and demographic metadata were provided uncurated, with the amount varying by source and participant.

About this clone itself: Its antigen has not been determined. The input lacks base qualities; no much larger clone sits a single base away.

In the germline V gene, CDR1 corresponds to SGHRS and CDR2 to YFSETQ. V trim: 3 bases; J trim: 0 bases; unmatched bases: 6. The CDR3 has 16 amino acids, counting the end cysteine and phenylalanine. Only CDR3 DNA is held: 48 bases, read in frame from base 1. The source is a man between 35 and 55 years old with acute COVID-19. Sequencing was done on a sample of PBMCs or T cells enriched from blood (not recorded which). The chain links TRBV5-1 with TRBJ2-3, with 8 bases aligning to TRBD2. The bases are TGCGCCAGCAGCTCTTCGGGGGGGCCGAGCACAGATACGCAGTATTTT. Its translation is CASSSSGGPSTDTQYF. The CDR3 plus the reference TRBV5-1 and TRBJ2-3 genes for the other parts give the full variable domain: KAGVTQTPRYLIKTRGQQVTLSCSPISGHRSVSWYQQTPGQGLQFLFEYFSETQRNKGNFPGRFSGRQFSNSRSEMNVSTLELGDSALYLCASSSSGGPSTDTQYFGPGTRLTVL.